This T cell receptor (beta chain) derives from a study of cytomegalovirus exposure and HLA in healthy donors. Study-level background: The roughly 130 validation repertoires were reported in a later analysis to have been generated on the same platform as the approximately 700 first-cohort repertoires.

About this clone: Its antigen remains unidentified.

Broader study findings: Investigators reported about 160 TCR beta chains as tied to cytomegalovirus. Most TCR sequences showed up rarely, but some public TCRs showed up in many donors. Confirmation was obtained in vitro that three CMV-associated chains are specific for CMV antigens.

The CDR3 is 17 residues long. V lost 1 base and J lost 2, with 18 bases in between. Germline values: CDR1 LNHNV, CDR2 YYDKDF (reference sequence). Sequencing used immunoSEQ multiplex PCR; TCRdb keeps in-frame clones, though not all of them. The sample consists of roughly 50,000 clones, 93% of them appearing once. The source of this sequence is a woman between 18 and 29 years old in good health and CMV-seropositive. J is TRBJ2-7 and V is TRBV15; perhaps TRBD1 as D (7 bases). Material: PBMCs. The CDR3 spells CATSRVEGRQGAYEQYF. The CDR3 DNA follows: TGTGCCACCAGCAGAGTGGAGGGCAGACAGGGCGCCTACGAGCAGTACTTC.